This TCR beta chain is drawn from a study of shared clonotypes between healthy human individuals. V shed 6 bases, J shed 5 bases, and the junction held 7 bases outside the gene matches. Germline CDR1 reads SQVTM; CDR2 reads ANQGSEA. CDR3 length: 13 residues. Sequencing used immunoSEQ multiplex PCR; TCRdb keeps in-frame clones, though not all of them. The data contain about a million clones, 60% to 85% of them singletons. Findings and caveats of the study: It was expected that sequencing depth would affect clonotype sharing among donors. Clonotypes which were not shared had lower generation probabilities than clonotypes that all four donors shared. Sample collection involved blood only; tissue repertoires are likely different.

With regard to this clone: What it binds is not known.

Source material: memory CD4+ T cells from PBMCs. Described subset: CD45RA-negative fraction. The rearrangement links TRBV29-1 to TRBJ1-2; 9 bases agree with TRBD1. This clonotype was sampled from a man younger than 35 in good health. Some clones in this sample may be carry-over from other donors' samples. The CDR3 here is CSVAWGQGYGYTF. In nucleotides, the CDR3 is TGCAGCGTGGCCTGGGGACAGGGTTATGGCTACACCTTC.